The rows below give T cell receptor beta chains drawn from one sample of a study of T cell responses to AZD1222 COVID-19 vaccine. Produced via immunoSEQ multiplex PCR; TCRdb's table is partial and in-frame only. The repertoire holds about 150,000 clones, around nine tenths seen once, with under 1.5% in the top ten. Sequenced material: peripheral blood, taken on day 0 of AZD1222 vaccination. These TCRs come from an adult in good health. Each CDR3 is given with its conserved first and last residue. The D gene is left open where the match is weak. The listing skips clone size in some rows; elsewhere it reads once, few, many or a size class.

-,-,TRBJ2-1,TRBV11-3,TGTGCCAGCAGCTTCAGCAATGAGCAGTTCTTC,CASSFSNEQFF
-,-,TRBJ1-1,TRBV7-2,TGTGCCAGCAGCCATACCGGGCTCACTGAAGCTTTCTTT,CASSHTGLTEAFF
-,-,TRBJ1-2,TRBV11-3,TGTGCCAGCAGCTTAGAATCAGGGGACTATGGCTACACCTTC,CASSLESGDYGYTF
-,-,TRBJ2-1,TRBV3-1/TRBV3-2,TGTGCCAGCAGCCAAGATAGGGGGACAAACTACAATGAGCAGTTCTTC,CASSQDRGTNYNEQFF
-,-,TRBJ2-7,TRBV7-9,TGTGCCAGCAGCCTCCGAGAGGGTTTCAACGAGCAGTACTTC,CASSLREGFNEQYF
-,-,TRBJ2-1,TRBV19,TGTGCCAGTAGTCTCCGGCTAGCCAGCTCCTACAATGAGCAGTTCTTC,CASSLRLASSYNEQFF
-,TRBD1,TRBJ1-2,TRBV29-1,TGCAGCGTTGAATTGGACAGGGTTCCGAGGGGCTACACCTTC,CSVELDRVPRGYTF
-,TRBD2,TRBJ2-1,TRBV24-1,TGTGCCACCAGTGATCAACCCCTAGCGGGAGGGACTGAGCAGTTCTTC,CATSDQPLAGGTEQFF
-,-,TRBJ1-2,TRBV12-3/TRBV12-4,TGTGCCACCCTAACGCCAGCAGGGCTTGGCTACACCTTC,CATLTPAGLGYTF
once,-,TRBJ1-5,TRBV11-2,TGTGCCAGCAGCCCCGAGGGTACGGGCAATCAGCCCCAGCATTTT,CASSPEGTGNQPQHF
-,TRBD2,TRBJ2-3,TRBV7-9,TGTGCCAGCCTACCCGCTAGCGGGAGCACAGATACGCAGTATTTT,CASLPASGSTDTQYF
-,-,TRBJ2-7,TRBV5-6,TGTGCCAGCAGCCCCCCGGGCCGTTGGGACGAGCAGTACTTC,CASSPPGRWDEQYF
-,TRBD1,TRBJ1-6,TRBV28,TGTGCCAGCAGACAATCCGGGACAGGGGGAAATTCACCCCTCCACTTT,CASRQSGTGGNSPLHF
-,-,TRBJ1-3,TRBV7-9,TGTGCCAGCAGCCCGCTCCGGAGCTCTGGAAACACCATATATTTT,CASSPLRSSGNTIYF
-,-,TRBJ1-2,TRBV9,TGTGCCAGCAGCCCCGTGGGAGAAGGCTACACCTTC,CASSPVGEGYTF
few,-,TRBJ1-4,TRBV7-2,TGTGCCAGCAGCCCCGGTGGGGGGGATGAAAAACTGTTTTTT,CASSPGGGDEKLFF
once,-,TRBJ1-6,TRBV5-8,TGTGCCAGCAGCTCTAGGGATTTGGGACCCCTCCACTTT,CASSSRDLGPLHF
-,-,TRBJ2-7,TRBV7-2,TGTGCCAGCAGCTCAACCCCTCCGTCCTACGAGCAGTACTTC,CASSSTPPSYEQYF
-,-,TRBJ2-7,TRBV19,TGTGCCAGTAGTATAGATTTGGAGGCAGCCTACGAGCAGTACTTC,CASSIDLEAAYEQYF
once,-,TRBJ1-2,TRBV6-2/TRBV6-3,TGTGCCAGCAGCCCCCTGGATGGCTACACCTTC,CASSPLDGYTF
-,TRBD1,TRBJ2-2,TRBV5-6,TGTGCCAGCAGCTTTAGAGGACAGGCCCCCACCGGGGAGCTGTTTTTT,CASSFRGQAPTGELFF
once,TRBD1,TRBJ1-2,TRBV19,TGTGCCAGTACGGACAGGCAGAATGGCTACACCTTC,CASTDRQNGYTF
-,-,TRBJ1-5,TRBV15,TGTGCCACCAGCAGAGGCAGGGATTATAGCAATCAGCCCCAGCATTTT,CATSRGRDYSNQPQHF
-,-,TRBJ1-2,TRBV11-2,TGTGCCAGCAGCTTAGGTCATGGGGGCTACACCTTC,CASSLGHGGYTF
-,-,TRBJ1-2,TRBV19,TGTGCCAGTAGTATAGAGAGCCGCCTGGGAGGCTACACCTTC,CASSIESRLGGYTF
-,-,TRBJ1-6,TRBV6-4,TGTGCCAGCAGTGAATCGGGAGCTTCACCCCTCCACTTT,CASSESGASPLHF
-,-,TRBJ1-3,TRBV9,TGTGCCAGCAGCGCCACTCGGGCGTCGGACTCTGGAAACACCATATATTTT,CASSATRASDSGNTIYF
-,-,TRBJ1-5,TRBV19,TGTGCCAGTAGTTGGGACCGGGATAATCAGCCCCAGCATTTT,CASSWDRDNQPQHF
-,-,TRBJ2-1,TRBV7-3,TGTGCCAGCAGCTTATTCCACTATAATGAGCAGTTCTTC,CASSLFHYNEQFF
-,-,TRBJ1-3,TRBV12-5,TGTGCTACCCAAAGAGGGGGAAGGAACACCATATATTTT,CATQRGGRNTIYF
-,-,TRBJ1-4,TRBV9,TGTGCCAGCGGGGCAGAGCGTAATGAAAAACTGTTTTTT,CASGAERNEKLFF
-,-,TRBJ2-7,TRBV5-4,TGTGCCAGCGCTAAGGGGGGGGGCTACGAGCAGTACTTC,CASAKGGGYEQYF
-,-,TRBJ1-1,TRBV21-1,TGTGCCAGCAGCCAGCAAAGACAGGGGGTGAACACTGAAGCTTTCTTT,CASSQQRQGVNTEAFF
-,-,TRBJ2-3,TRBV3-1/TRBV3-2,TGTGCCAGCAGCCAAAACACAGATACGCAGTATTTT,CASSQNTDTQYF
-,-,TRBJ1-2,TRBV5-8,TGTGCCAGCAGCCTAGGACGGTGGCAGTATGGCTACACCTTC,CASSLGRWQYGYTF
-,-,TRBJ2-6,TRBV7-9,TGTGCCAGCAGCGGAGTGGGGGTACCTGGGGCCAACGTCCTGACTTTC,CASSGVGVPGANVLTF
-,-,TRBJ1-2,TRBV18,TGTGCCAGCTCACCTGACAGAGCTAACTATGGCTACACCTTC,CASSPDRANYGYTF
-,-,TRBJ1-2,TRBV7-2,TGTGCCAGCAGCTTACCGCCCAGTCATGGCTACACCTTC,CASSLPPSHGYTF
once,-,TRBJ1-2,TRBV7-8,TGTGCCAGCAGCGAAACACGGAACTATGGCTACACCTTC,CASSETRNYGYTF